The sequence of this T cell receptor (beta chain) was determined in a study of cytomegalovirus exposure and HLA in healthy donors. Note on this clone: Its antigen is unknown.

Vbeta (60) and Jbeta (13) primers were used in the PCR. Profiling relied on immunoSEQ multiplex PCR, and the TCRdb table lists in-frame clones only, not all of them. The sample yields over 150,000 clones, roughly three quarters seen once. The V gene's germline CDR1 is SGHVS and CDR2 FQNEAQ. The germline V and J ends were trimmed by 1 base and 5 bases, with 14 bases remaining between them. This CDR3 is 15 amino acids long. General study results and limits: Follow-up analysis seemed to connect common viral pathogens with several of the most significant clusters identified. The study listed roughly 160 cytomegalovirus-associated TCR beta chains.

The V call is TRBV7-8, the J call TRBJ2-5; D is possibly TRBD1 (6 bases). Sequencing was done on a sample of PBMCs. This receptor was taken from a woman aged 45-65 years in good health and CMV-seropositive. The CDR3 coding sequence is TGTGCCAGCAGCTTAGAGCCGGACAGTTGGGAGACCCAGTACTTC. This gives the protein CASSLEPDSWETQYF. Together with reference TRBV7-8 and TRBJ2-5, the CDR3 gives the full variable domain: GAGVSQSPRYKVAKRGQDVALRCDPISGHVSLFWYQQALGQGPEFLTYFQNEAQLDKSGLPSDRFFAERPEGSVSTLKIQRTQQEDSAVYLCASSLEPDSWETQYFGPGTRLLVL.